This TCR beta chain came from a study of naive CD8 T cells in extremely preterm neonates. Generated by immunoSEQ multiplex PCR, the TCRdb table keeps only in-frame clones and is missing some. This sample has around 5,000 clones, with approximately 97% found just once. Trimming left V 1 base short and J 0 bases short, with 11 bases between. Germline V lookup: CDR1 SGHKS, CDR2 YYEKEE (reference sequence). The CDR3 consists of 15 residues. The J gene is TRBJ2-7, the V gene TRBV5-5; tentatively, D is TRBD1 (6 bases). This TCR derives from a human donor in good health. Sequencing was performed on naive CD8+ T cells from blood. CDR3 coding DNA: TGTGCCAGCAGCTTGAGGGACAAGAGCTCCTACGAGCAGTACTTC. Protein: CASSLRDKSSYEQYF.